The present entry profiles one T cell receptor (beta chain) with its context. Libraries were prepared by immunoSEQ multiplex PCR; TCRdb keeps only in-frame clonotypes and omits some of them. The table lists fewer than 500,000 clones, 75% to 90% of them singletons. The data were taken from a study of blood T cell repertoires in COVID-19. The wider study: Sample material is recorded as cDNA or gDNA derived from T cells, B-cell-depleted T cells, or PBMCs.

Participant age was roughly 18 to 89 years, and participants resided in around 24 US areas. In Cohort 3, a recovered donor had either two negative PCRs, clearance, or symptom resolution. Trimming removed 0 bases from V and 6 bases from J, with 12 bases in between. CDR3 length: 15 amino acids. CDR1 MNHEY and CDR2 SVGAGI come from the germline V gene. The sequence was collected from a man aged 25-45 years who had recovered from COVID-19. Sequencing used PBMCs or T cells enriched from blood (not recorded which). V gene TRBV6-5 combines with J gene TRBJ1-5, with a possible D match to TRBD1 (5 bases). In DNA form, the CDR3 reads TGTGCCAGCAGTTACTCATTGGGGGGTGCTCAGCCCCAGCATTTT. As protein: CASSYSLGGAQPQHF.